Each of the 24 T cell receptor beta chains below was sequenced from the same sample in a study of blood T cell repertoires in COVID-19. Data came from immunoSEQ multiplex PCR; TCRdb stores just in-frame clones and leaves some out. The sample shows about 270,000 clones, roughly 90% of them seen only once. Sequencing was carried out using PBMCs or T cells enriched from blood (not recorded which). Every receptor here comes from a woman in her forties or fifties who had recovered from COVID-19.

The gene calls are TRBV6-5 and TRBJ1-4; TRBD1 agrees at 9 bases. CDR3 size: 15 residues. Germline V lookup: CDR1 MNHEY, CDR2 SVGAGI. The trim removed 5 bases at V and 7 bases at J, leaving 8 bases unmatched. The CDR3 DNA sequence: TGTGCCAGCAGTACCACACAGGGGGCGACTGAAAAACTGTTTTTT. Amino acid sequence: CASSTTQGATEKLFF.

The genes are TRBV2 and TRBJ1-2; D uncertain. CDR3 size: 13 residues. The V end lost 5 bases, the J end lost 2 bases, and 9 bases lay between the germline ends. From germline, CDR1 is SNHLY and CDR2 FYNNEI. The CDR3, as DNA: TGTGCCAGCAGTTGGGCCCCCAACTATGGCTACACCTTC. Its protein product is CASSWAPNYGYTF.

The V call is TRBV6-1, the J call TRBJ2-7, with 8 bases identical to TRBD1. V gave up 3 bases and J gave up 5 bases; unmatched junction bases: 12. Germline CDR1 MNHNS, CDR2 SASEGT. This CDR3 spans 16 amino acids. The CDR3 is CASSDPSRQGHHEQYF. DNA of the CDR3: TGTGCCAGCAGTGACCCCTCCCGACAGGGGCACCACGAGCAGTACTTC.

The chain has TRBV28 and TRBJ1-6; perhaps TRBD1 as D (5 bases). This CDR3 spans 15 amino acids. The germline V gene has CDR1 MDHEN and CDR2 SYDVKM. The ends were cut back, 7 bases at V and 6 bases at J, with 16 bases in the middle. This CDR3 reads CASNPRGNSNSPLHF. For the CDR3, the DNA is TGTGCCAGCAACCCCCGGGGGAATTCTAATTCACCCCTCCACTTT.

The rearrangement joins TRBV5-1 to TRBJ1-2; 8 bases match TRBD1. The CDR3 totals 14 residues. The germline CDR1 and CDR2 sequences are SGHRS and YFSETQ. Trimming at V came to 0 bases and at J to 9 bases, leaving 7 bases not matched to a gene. The CDR3 loop is CASSLDGTGESYTF. For the CDR3, the DNA is TGCGCCAGCAGCTTGGATGGGACAGGAGAGAGCTACACCTTC.

V is TRBV9 and J is TRBJ2-1; 10 positions agree with TRBD1. Germline CDR1 and CDR2: SGDLS and YYNGEE. This CDR3 comprises 16 residues. The ends lost 4 bases at V and 2 bases at J; junction bases unmatched: 6. The CDR3 protein is CASSPRTGGAYNEQFF. The CDR3, as DNA: TGTGCCAGCAGCCCAAGGACAGGGGGGGCCTACAATGAGCAGTTCTTC. The complete variable domain, with remaining parts taken from reference TRBV9 and TRBJ2-1, reads DSGVTQTPKHLITATGQRVTLRCSPRSGDLSVYWYQQSLDQGLQFLIQYYNGEERAKGNILERFSAQQFPDLHSELNLSSLELGDSALYFCASSPRTGGAYNEQFFGPGTRLTVL.

The chain has TRBV19 and TRBJ1-2; D unclear. V lost 6 bases, J lost 6 bases, and 14 bases lay in between. Germline-derived CDR1 and CDR2 are LNHDA and SQIVND (reference sequence). This CDR3 is built from 13 residues. The CDR3 region has the DNA TGTGCCAGTAGAATCGAGGGTTACGATGGCTACACCTTC. This gives the protein CASRIEGYDGYTF.

This clone was recorded once. The gene calls are TRBV13 and TRBJ2-5; TRBD2 agrees at 12 bases. The CDR3 has 17 residues. Per the germline V gene, CDR1 is PRHDT and CDR2 is FYEKMQ (reference sequence). Trimming cost V 4 bases and J 4 bases; bases outside gene matches: 10. The CDR3 nucleotides read TGTGCCAGCAGCTCCCCCCTACTAGCGGGAGGATTAGAGACCCAGTACTTC. Its translation is CASSSPLLAGGLETQYF.

The chain is built from TRBV4-3 and TRBJ2-7; tentative D call: TRBD1 (6 bases). The CDR3 runs to 15 residues. V dropped 0 bases and J dropped 1 base, with 10 bases sitting between them. Germline loops: CDR1 LGHNA, CDR2 YSLEER. CDR3 in DNA: TGCGCCAGCAGCCAAGATCCAGGGGCGTCCTACGAGCAGTACTTC. This codes for CASSQDPGASYEQYF.

The V gene is TRBV19, the J gene TRBJ1-1; 7 nucleotides line up with TRBD1. The CDR3 sequence is 15 residues long. Germline assignment: CDR1 LNHDA and CDR2 SQIVND (reference sequence). J was trimmed by 1 base and V by 3 bases; bases with no gene match: 5. CDR3 residues: CASSMAQGGNTEAFF. In DNA form, the CDR3 reads TGTGCCAGTAGTATGGCTCAGGGGGGGAACACTGAAGCTTTCTTT.

With respect to this clone: The identical CDR3 is also encoded by other nucleotide sequences in the sample. The chain recombines TRBV19 with TRBJ1-2; 9 bases agree with TRBD1. V was pared by 5 bases and J by 5 bases, with 3 bases of the junction left unmatched. Germline values: CDR1 LNHDA, CDR2 SQIVND (reference sequence). CDR3 length equals 13 residues. The CDR3 loop reads CASSGTGPYGYTF. CDR3 nucleotides: TGTGCCAGTAGTGGGACAGGGCCATATGGCTACACCTTC.

The chain uses TRBV2 and TRBJ1-6, with D perhaps matching TRBD1 (5 bases). V lost 1 base to trimming and J lost 9 bases, with 7 bases between them. CDR3 length: 13 residues. Germline V CDR1 and CDR2: SNHLY, FYNNEI. The CDR3 sequence is CASSEEQASPLHF. In DNA form, the CDR3 reads TGTGCCAGCAGTGAAGAACAGGCTTCACCCCTCCACTTT.

The V call is TRBV5-4, the J call TRBJ2-1; D is uncertain. The CDR3 has 14 residues. Deletions cut 0 bases from V and 5 bases from J, with 9 bases between. Germline CDR1 is SGHNT and CDR2 is YYREEE (reference sequence). The CDR3, as DNA: TGTGCCAGCAGCTTGGTGGGCAGTCACAATGAGCAGTTCTTC. This gives the protein CASSLVGSHNEQFF.

This chain joins TRBV5-5 and TRBJ1-2; perhaps TRBD1 as D (6 bases). Looked up from germline, CDR1 is SGHKS and CDR2 is YYEKEE (reference sequence). The length of the CDR3 is 15 residues. Trimming cost V 4 bases and J 6 bases, with 19 bases left between them. CDR3 region: CASSRDGAGVDGYTF. CDR3 DNA sequence: TGTGCCAGCAGCCGGGATGGGGCAGGGGTTGATGGCTACACCTTC.

CDR3 in DNA: TGTGCCAGCAGCCGACAGCTTACTAACTATGGCTACACCTTC. Translated: CASSRQLTNYGYTF. The genes are TRBV3-1 (or the pseudogene TRBV3-2) and TRBJ1-2, with D possibly being TRBD1 (5 bases). Germline V gives CDR1 LGHDT, CDR2 YNNKEL (reference sequence). The CDR3 sequence is 14 residues long. Trimming took 4 bases from V and 0 from J, leaving 9 bases between them.

The CDR3 DNA reads as TGTGCCAGCAGCTTACGGGTTGCAACTAATGAAAAACTGTTTTTT. This gives the protein CASSLRVATNEKLFF. The chain couples TRBV11-2 to TRBJ1-4; D is unclear. CDR3 length: 15 amino acids. V was pared by 2 bases and J by 0 bases, with 7 bases between. The germline CDR1 and CDR2 sequences are SGHAT and FQNNGV.

The chain joins TRBV30 to TRBJ1-6, with 7 bases that match TRBD1. This CDR3 is built from 15 residues. V shed 2 bases, J shed 7 bases, and the junction held 8 bases outside the gene matches. The germline V gene has CDR1 GTSNPN and CDR2 SVGIG (reference sequence). In nucleotides, the CDR3 is TGTGCCTGGAGTTTACAGGGGTTCTTAAATTCACCCCTCCACTTT. This translates into CAWSLQGFLNSPLHF.

V usage is TRBV9 and J usage is TRBJ2-1; the D gene is possibly TRBD2 (6 bases). The CDR3 is 15 amino acids. Trimming removed 0 bases at V and 3 bases at J, with 10 bases between. Germline CDR1 reads SGDLS; CDR2 reads YYNGEE. CDR3 DNA sequence: TGTGCCAGCAGCGTAGATAGCGGACACTACAATGAGCAGTTCTTC. This encodes CASSVDSGHYNEQFF.

The gene calls are TRBV29-1 and TRBJ2-3; D is unresolved. The CDR3 loop spans 13 amino acids. The V end lost 6 bases, the J end lost 2 bases, and 12 bases lay between the germline ends. Germline assignment: CDR1 SQVTM and CDR2 ANQGSEA. The CDR3 protein is CSVPVGNTDTQYF. Here the CDR3 DNA reads TGCAGCGTCCCCGTGGGCAACACAGATACGCAGTATTTT.

The V call is TRBV5-1, the J call TRBJ2-1, with TRBD2 matching over 14 bases. The CDR3 has 16 residues. Germline CDR1 is SGHRS and CDR2 is YFSETQ. J gave up 9 bases and V 4 bases, and 9 bases lay outside the gene matches. The CDR3: CASSGGTSGRRSEQFF. The CDR3 region has the DNA TGCGCCAGCAGCGGAGGGACTAGCGGGAGACGAAGTGAGCAGTTCTTC.

This chain joins TRBV5-6 and TRBJ1-1; 9 bases are shared with TRBD1. The CDR3 is 14 amino acids. CDR1 and CDR2 from the germline V gene are SGHDT and YYEEEE. After removal of 0 bases from V and 8 bases from J, the junction contained 5 bases not matched to a gene. As DNA, the CDR3 is TGTGCCAGCAGCTTGGGACAGGGGGGCTTGGAAGCTTTCTTT. The encoded protein is CASSLGQGGLEAFF. The full variable domain, its missing parts supplied by reference TRBV5-6 and TRBJ1-1, is DAGVTQSPTHLIKTRGQQVTLRCSPKSGHDTVSWYQQALGQGPQFIFQYYEEEERQRGNFPDRFSGHQFPNYSSELNVNALLLGDSALYLCASSLGQGGLEAFFGQGTRLTVV.

This chain links TRBV23-1 with TRBJ1-2; D call uncertain. TRBV23-1 is marked as an open reading frame, function uncertain. The V and J ends lost 6 bases and 6 bases respectively, with 8 bases between them. The CDR3 length is 11 residues. Written as DNA, the CDR3 is TGCGCCAGCAGCGGGGTGAATGGCTACACCTTC. Protein: CASSGVNGYTF.

The CDR3 nucleotides are TGTGCCAGTAGTATCCGCTCACAGGGGGCGCATTCACCCCTCCACTTT. This translates into CASSIRSQGAHSPLHF. The rearrangement uses TRBV19 and TRBJ1-6; 9 nucleotides align to TRBD1. Germline V gene data show CDR1 as LNHDA and CDR2 as SQIVND (reference sequence). The CDR3 totals 16 residues. V trimming: 3 bases; J trimming: 8 bases; junction bases outside the gene matches: 8.

In its sample, this clone was seen once. The V gene is TRBV6-5, the J gene TRBJ1-1; 8 bases line up with TRBD1. V lost 7 bases and J lost 4; bases outside the gene matches: 8. The germline V gene encodes CDR1 MNHEY and CDR2 SVGAGI. This CDR3 is 14 amino acids long. The DNA for the CDR3 is TGTGCCAGCATCGACAGGGGCGGGGGCACTGAAGCTTTCTTT. It specifies CASIDRGGGTEAFF.